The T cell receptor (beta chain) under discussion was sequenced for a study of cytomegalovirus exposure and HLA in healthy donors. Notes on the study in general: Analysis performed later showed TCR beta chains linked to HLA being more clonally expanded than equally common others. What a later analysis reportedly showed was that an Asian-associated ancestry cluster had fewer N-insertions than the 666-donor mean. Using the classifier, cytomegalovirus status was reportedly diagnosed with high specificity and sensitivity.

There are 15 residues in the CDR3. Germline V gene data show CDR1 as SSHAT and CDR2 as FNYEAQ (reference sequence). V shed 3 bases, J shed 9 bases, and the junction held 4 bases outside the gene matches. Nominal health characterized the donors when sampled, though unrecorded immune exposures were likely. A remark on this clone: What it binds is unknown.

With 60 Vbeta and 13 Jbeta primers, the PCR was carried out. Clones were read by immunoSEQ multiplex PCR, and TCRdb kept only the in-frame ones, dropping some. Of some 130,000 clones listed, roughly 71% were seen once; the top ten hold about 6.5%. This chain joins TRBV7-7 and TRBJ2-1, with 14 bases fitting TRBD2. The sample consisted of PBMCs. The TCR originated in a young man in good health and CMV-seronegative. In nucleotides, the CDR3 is TGTGCCAGCAGCTTGGGACTAGCGGGAGTTGGTGAGCAGTTCTTC. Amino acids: CASSLGLAGVGEQFF.